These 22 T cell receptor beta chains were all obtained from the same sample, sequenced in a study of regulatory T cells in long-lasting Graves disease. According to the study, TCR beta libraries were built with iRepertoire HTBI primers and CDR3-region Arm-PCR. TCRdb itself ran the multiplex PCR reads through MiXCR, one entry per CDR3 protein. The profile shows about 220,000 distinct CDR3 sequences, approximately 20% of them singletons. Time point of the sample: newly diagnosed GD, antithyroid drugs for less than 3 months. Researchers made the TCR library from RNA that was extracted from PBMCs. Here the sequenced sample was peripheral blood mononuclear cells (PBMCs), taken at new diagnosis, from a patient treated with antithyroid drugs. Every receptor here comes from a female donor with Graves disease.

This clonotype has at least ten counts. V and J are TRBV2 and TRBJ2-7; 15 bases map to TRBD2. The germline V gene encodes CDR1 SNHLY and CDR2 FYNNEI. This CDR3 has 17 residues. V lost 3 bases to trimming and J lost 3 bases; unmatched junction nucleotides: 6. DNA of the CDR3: TGTGCCAGCAGTGACGGACTAGCGGGAGGGCGAAACTACGAGCAGTACTTC. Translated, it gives CASSDGLAGGRNYEQYF.

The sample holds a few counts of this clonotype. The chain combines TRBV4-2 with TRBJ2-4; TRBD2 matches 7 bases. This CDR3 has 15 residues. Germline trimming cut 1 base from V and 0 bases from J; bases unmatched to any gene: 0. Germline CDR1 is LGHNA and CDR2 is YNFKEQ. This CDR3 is CASSQASGAKNIQYF. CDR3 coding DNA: TGTGCCAGCAGCCAAGCTAGCGGAGCCAAAAACATTCAGTACTTC.

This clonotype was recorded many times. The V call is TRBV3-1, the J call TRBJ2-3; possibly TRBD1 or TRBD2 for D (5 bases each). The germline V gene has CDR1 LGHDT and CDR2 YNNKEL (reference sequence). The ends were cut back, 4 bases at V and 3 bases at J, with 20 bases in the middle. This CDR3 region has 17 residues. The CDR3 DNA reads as TGTGCCAGCAGCCCGGGGCCGTCCCGGAGAGGGACAGATACGCAGTATTTT. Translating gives CASSPGPSRRGTDTQYF.

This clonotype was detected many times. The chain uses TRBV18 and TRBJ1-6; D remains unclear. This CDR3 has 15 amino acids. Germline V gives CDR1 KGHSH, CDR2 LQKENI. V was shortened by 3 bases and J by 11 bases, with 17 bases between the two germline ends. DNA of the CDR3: TGTGCCAGCTCACCCCAAACTCAGAAGGGCACACCCCTCCACTTT. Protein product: CASSPQTQKGTPLHF.

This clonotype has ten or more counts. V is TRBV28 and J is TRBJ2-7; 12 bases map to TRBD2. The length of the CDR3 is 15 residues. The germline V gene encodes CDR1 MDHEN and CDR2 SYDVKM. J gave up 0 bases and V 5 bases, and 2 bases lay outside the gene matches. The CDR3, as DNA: TGTGCCAGCAGTCGACTAGCGGGAGTCTCCTACGAGCAGTACTTC. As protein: CASSRLAGVSYEQYF.

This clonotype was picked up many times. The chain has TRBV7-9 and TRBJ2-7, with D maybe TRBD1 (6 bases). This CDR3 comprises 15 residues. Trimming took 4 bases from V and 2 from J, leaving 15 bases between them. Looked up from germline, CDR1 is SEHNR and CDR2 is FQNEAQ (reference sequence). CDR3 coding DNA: TGTGCCAGCAGCTCAGAGGGGACACCAGCCTACGAGCAGTACTTC. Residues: CASSSEGTPAYEQYF.

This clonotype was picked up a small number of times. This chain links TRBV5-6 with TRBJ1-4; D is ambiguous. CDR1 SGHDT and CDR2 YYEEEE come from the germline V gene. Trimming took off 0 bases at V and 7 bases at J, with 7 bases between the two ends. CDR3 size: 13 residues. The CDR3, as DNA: TGTGCCAGCAGCTTGGGGTACGGTGAAAAACTGTTTTTT. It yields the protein CASSLGYGEKLFF.

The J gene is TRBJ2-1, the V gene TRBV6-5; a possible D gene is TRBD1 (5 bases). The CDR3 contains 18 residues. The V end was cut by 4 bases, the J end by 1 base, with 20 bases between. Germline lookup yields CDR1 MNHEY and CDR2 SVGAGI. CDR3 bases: TGTGCCAGCAGTTCCCTCCCGAGGCAGGGCTTATCCTACAATGAGCAGTTCTTC. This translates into CASSSLPRQGLSYNEQFF.

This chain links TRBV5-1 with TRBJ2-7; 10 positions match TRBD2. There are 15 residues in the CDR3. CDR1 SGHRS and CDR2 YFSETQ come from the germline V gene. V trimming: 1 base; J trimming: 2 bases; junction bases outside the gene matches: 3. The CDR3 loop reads CASSLTSGDTYEQYF. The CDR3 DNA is TGCGCCAGCAGCTTGACTAGCGGGGATACCTACGAGCAGTACTTC.

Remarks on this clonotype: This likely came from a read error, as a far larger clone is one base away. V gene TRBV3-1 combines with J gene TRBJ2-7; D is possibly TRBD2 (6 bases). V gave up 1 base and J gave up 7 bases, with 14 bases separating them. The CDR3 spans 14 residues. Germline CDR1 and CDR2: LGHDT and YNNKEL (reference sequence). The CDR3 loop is CASSQGLVYNEQYF. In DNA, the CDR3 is TGTGCCAGCAGCCAAGGACTAGTCTACAATGAGCAGTACTTC.

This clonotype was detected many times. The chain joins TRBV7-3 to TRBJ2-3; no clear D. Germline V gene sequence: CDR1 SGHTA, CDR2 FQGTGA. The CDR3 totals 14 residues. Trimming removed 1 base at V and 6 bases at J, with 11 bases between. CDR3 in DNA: TGTGCCAGCAGCTTAAATGGTGCCCAGGATACGCAGTATTTT. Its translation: CASSLNGAQDTQYF.

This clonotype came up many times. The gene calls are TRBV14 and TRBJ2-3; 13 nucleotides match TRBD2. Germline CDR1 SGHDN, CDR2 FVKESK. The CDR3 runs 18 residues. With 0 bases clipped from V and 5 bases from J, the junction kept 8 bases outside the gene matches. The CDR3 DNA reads TGTGCCAGCAGCCAAGATAGGTGGACTAGCGGGAGTCGAGATACGCAGTATTTT. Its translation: CASSQDRWTSGSRDTQYF.

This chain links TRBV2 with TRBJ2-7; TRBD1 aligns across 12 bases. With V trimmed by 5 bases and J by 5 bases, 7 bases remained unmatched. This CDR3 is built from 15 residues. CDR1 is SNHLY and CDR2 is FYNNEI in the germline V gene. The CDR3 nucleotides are TGTGCCAGCAGTCCACCGGGACAGGGGGCGGACGAGCAGTACTTC. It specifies CASSPPGQGADEQYF.

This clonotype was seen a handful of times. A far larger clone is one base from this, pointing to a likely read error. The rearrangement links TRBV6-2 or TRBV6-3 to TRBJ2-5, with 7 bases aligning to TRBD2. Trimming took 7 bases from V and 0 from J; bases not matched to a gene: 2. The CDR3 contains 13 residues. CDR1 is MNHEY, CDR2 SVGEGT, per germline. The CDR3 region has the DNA TGTGCCAGCAACCTAGCGGACCAAGAGACCCAGTACTTC. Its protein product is CASNLADQETQYF.

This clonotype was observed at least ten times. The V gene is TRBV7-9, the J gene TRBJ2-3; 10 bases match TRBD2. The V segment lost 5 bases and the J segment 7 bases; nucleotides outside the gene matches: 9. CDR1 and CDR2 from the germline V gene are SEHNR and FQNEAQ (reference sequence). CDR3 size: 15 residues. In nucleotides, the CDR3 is TGTGCCAGCAGCCCCGCCACGGGACTAGCGTATACGCAGTATTTT. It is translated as CASSPATGLAYTQYF.

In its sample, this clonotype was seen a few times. The CDR3 bases are TGTGCCAGCAGTGAAGTACCCAGGAGCAATCAGCCCCAGCATTTT. As protein: CASSEVPRSNQPQHF. The chain joins TRBV6-1 to TRBJ1-5, with D hard to call. V lost 1 base, J lost 1 base, and 8 bases lay in between. This CDR3 is built from 15 residues. The germline CDR1 and CDR2 sequences are MNHNS and SASEGT.

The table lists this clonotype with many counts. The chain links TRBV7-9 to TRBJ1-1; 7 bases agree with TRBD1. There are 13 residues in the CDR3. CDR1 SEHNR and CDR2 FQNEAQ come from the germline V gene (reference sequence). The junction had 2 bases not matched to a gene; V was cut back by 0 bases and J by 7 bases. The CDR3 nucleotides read TGTGCCAGCAGCTTAGCACAGGGGAGTGAAGCTTTCTTT. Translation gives CASSLAQGSEAFF.

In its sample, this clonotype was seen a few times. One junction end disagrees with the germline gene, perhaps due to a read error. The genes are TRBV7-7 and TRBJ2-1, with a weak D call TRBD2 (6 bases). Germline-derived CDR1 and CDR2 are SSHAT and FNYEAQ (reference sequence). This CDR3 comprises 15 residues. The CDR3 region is CASSLAVGIAYEQFF. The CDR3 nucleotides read TGTGCTAGCAGCTTAGCGGTCGGGATTGCCTATGAGCAGTTCTTC.

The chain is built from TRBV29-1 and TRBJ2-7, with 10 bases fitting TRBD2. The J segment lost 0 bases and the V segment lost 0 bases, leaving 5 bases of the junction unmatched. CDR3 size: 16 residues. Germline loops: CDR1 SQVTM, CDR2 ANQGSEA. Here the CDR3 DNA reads TGCAGCGTTGAAGATCTTGGGACTAGCGCCTCCTACGAGCAGTACTTC. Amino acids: CSVEDLGTSASYEQYF.

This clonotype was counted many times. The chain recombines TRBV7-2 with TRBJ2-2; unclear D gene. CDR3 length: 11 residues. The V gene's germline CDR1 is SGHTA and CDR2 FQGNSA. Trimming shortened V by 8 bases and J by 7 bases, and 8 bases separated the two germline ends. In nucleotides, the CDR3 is TGTGCCAGCGCCTCAGGCGGGGAGCTGTTTTTT. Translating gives CASASGGELFF.

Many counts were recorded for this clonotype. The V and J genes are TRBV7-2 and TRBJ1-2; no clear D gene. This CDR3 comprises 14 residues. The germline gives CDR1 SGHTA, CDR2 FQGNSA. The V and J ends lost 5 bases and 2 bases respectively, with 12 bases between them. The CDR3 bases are TGTGCCAGCAGCCATTTTGACGGGAACTATGGCTACACCTTC. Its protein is CASSHFDGNYGYTF.

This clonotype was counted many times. CDR3 coding DNA: TGTGCCAGTAGTCTCGGGACAGCCTATCAGCCCCAGCATTTT. Encoded protein: CASSLGTAYQPQHF. This rearrangement joins TRBV19 to TRBJ1-5; 7 bases map to TRBD1. Germline V gene lookup returns CDR1 LNHDA and CDR2 SQIVND (reference sequence). This CDR3 is built from 14 residues. Trimming cost V 5 bases and J 5 bases; bases outside gene matches: 6.